This TCR beta chain is from a study of tumor-infiltrating lymphocytes in oesophageal squamous cell carcinoma. This clonotype is medium-sized by share. Per the germline V gene, CDR1 is MNHNS and CDR2 is SASEGT. The CDR3 sequence is 15 residues long. J lost 5 bases, V lost 5 bases, and 10 bases had no gene match. One entry per CDR3 protein, called by TCRdb with MiXCR from the PCR reads. The table lists fewer than 6,500 distinct CDR3 sequences, approximately 15% of them singletons, with around a sixth in the top ten. This clonotype originated in a male donor with esophageal squamous cell carcinoma. The specimen was esophageal tumor tissue. V and J are TRBV6-1 and TRBJ2-5; 8 nucleotides align to TRBD2. The CDR3 spells CASSPTSGGVETQYF. The DNA for the CDR3 is TGTGCCAGCAGTCCCACCAGCGGGGGAGTGGAGACCCAGTACTTC.